Detailed here is one T cell receptor beta chain. Original handling: Estimates of nucleated cell counts were drawn from the amplification of reference gene primers. Assay used: immunoSEQ multiplex PCR; TCRdb lists only in-frame clones, some missing. V and J calls and clone size are as listed in that table; D and trimming were resolved from the DNA. The table includes 300,000 to 350,000 clones, 90% detected once. The CDR3 totals 14 residues. The ends were cut back, 2 bases at V and 1 base at J, with 7 bases in the middle. Germline lookup yields CDR1 SGHRS and CDR2 YFSETQ. The entry originates in a study of blood T cell repertoires in COVID-19. Study overall: Sources were T cells, B-cell-depleted T cells, or PBMCs; the material itself was cDNA or gDNA.

The source of this sequence is a woman aged 30 to 39 with COVID-19, enrolled during active disease. The chain links TRBV5-1 to TRBJ2-1, with D hard to call. The sample was peripheral blood. CDR3 DNA: TGCGCCAGCAGCTTACCCGGGTCCTACAATGAGCAGTTCTTC. Its protein product is CASSLPGSYNEQFF.